Following are 3 T cell receptor beta chains from one sample sequenced in a study of T cell repertoires in cytomegalovirus infection (dated 2019 in TCRdb). These reads were obtained on an Illumina HiSeq 1500. TCRdb cleaned the public reads at Q25 with fastp, built clones with MiXCR and kept in-frame beta chains. Here each entry gathers all rows of one CDR3 protein and keeps the most common genes and DNA. The sample data list roughly 320,000 distinct CDR3 sequences, and about 9.2% of these were observed just once. Of the sample, approximately 2.4% is held by the ten largest clones. Sequencing was done on a sample of PBMCs. Source of these receptors: a human donor in good health (CMV status not recorded). Some clones in this sample may be carry-over from other donors' samples.

The rearrangement joins TRBV12-3 or TRBV12-4 to TRBJ1-2; tentative D call: TRBD1 (6 bases). V was pared by 3 bases and J by 3 bases, with 14 bases between. The CDR3 spans 15 residues. The CDR3 DNA reads TGTGCCAGCAGTTTCCGGGCCAGGGGCCACTATGGCTACACCTTC. It is translated as CASSFRARGHYGYTF.

This clonotype showed up many times. The rearrangement uses TRBV7-2 and TRBJ1-2; D remains ambiguous. V shed 7 bases and J shed 0 bases, with 9 bases lying between them. Germline V lookup: CDR1 SGHTA, CDR2 FQGNSA. The CDR3 is 13 residues long. Here the CDR3 DNA reads TGTGCCAGCACAATAACCCCTAACTATGGCTACACCTTC. Translated, it gives CASTITPNYGYTF.

Only a few counts were recorded for this clonotype. The chain carries TRBV29-1 and TRBJ2-1; D might be TRBD1 (6 bases). CDR3 length equals 15 residues. The V and J ends lost 6 bases and 4 bases respectively, with 19 bases between them. Per germline, CDR1 SQVTM and CDR2 ANQGSEA. The CDR3 protein is CSVQPGLQGYNEQFF. DNA of the CDR3: TGCAGCGTCCAGCCCGGACTTCAGGGGTACAATGAGCAGTTCTTC.